This T cell receptor beta chain was found in a study of T cells in Graves' hyperthyroidism and ophthalmopathy. Study context: Before treatment of any kind, peripheral blood was taken at initial diagnosis. The study's findings and limits: In the blood, most expanded thyroid clonotypes above 0.001 appeared as well.

As to this clonotype: The target antigen is unknown.

CDR1 is MNHEY and CDR2 is SMNVEV in the germline V gene (reference sequence). Trimming left V 7 bases short and J 7 bases short, with 14 bases between. The CDR3 is made up of 14 amino acids. Researchers took RNA transcripts and amplified the TCR beta CDR3 regions from them. HTBI primers were employed in a first-round RT-PCR of the TCR CDR3. MiXCR, applied by TCRdb to the multiplex PCR reads, yields one record per CDR3 protein. The data contain some 490,000 distinct CDR3 sequences, under 25% of them singletons. Subjects with ophthalmopathy showed a Clinical Activity Score no lower than 3, a NOSPECS grade no lower than 4, and a duration shorter than 3 months. For the diagnoses, clinical symptoms, serum thyroxine and TRAb, thyroid ultrasound and orbital computed tomography were used.

Input material: blood. The chain recombines TRBV27 with TRBJ1-6; D is perhaps TRBD1 (5 bases). The origin of this receptor is a woman in her sixties or seventies with Graves' ophthalmopathy. Written as DNA, the CDR3 is TGTGCCAGCACCGGGACCCGCACGAATTCACCCCTCCACTTT. Encoded protein: CASTGTRTNSPLHF.